This T cell receptor (gamma chain) was sequenced for a study of γδ T cells in repeated Plasmodium falciparum infection. Study-level background: Malian children with intense seasonal malaria exposure were compared with matched Australian children.

General study findings and limits: Vgamma9/Vdelta2+ T cells showed a stable polyclonal repertoire with shared TCRgamma sequences. In Vdelta2-negative, largely Vdelta1+, gammadelta repertoires, repeated controlled infections appeared to drive clonal selection waves. Vdelta2-negative gammadelta repertoires appeared less diverse and less shared in Malian than Australian children.

This clone came up many times. Its specificity is unknown. The ends lost 0 bases at V and 3 bases at J; junction bases unmatched: 5. The CDR3 sequence is 14 residues long. The germline V gene has CDR1 VTNTFY and CDR2 YDVSTARD (reference sequence). Flow sorting of PBMC yielded separate Vgamma9/Vdelta2+ and Vdelta2-negative gammadelta T cell populations for bulk repertoire analysis. TCRdb reanalysed the multiplex PCR reads via CATT. Here the sample spans 20,000 to 30,000 gamma-chain clones, around 3% being singletons. Sequences were obtained from gamma-delta T cells from blood. The rearrangement joins TRGV3 to TRGJ1 or TRGJ2. The receptor comes from a pool of human donors (malaria-infected and uninfected, not separated). CDR3 protein: CATWDRLPYYKKLF. CDR3 nucleotide sequence: TGTGCCACCTGGGACAGGCTACCTTATTATAAGAAACTCTTT.